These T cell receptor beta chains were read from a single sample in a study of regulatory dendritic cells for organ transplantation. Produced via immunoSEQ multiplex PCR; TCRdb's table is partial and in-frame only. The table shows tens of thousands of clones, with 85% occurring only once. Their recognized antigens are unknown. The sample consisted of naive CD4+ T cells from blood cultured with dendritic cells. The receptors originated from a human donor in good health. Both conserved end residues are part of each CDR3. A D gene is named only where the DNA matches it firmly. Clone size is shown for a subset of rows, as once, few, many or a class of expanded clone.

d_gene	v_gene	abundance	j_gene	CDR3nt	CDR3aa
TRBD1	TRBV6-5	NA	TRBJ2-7	TGTGCCAGCAAGGACAGGACCTACGAGCAGTACTTC	CASKDRTYEQYF
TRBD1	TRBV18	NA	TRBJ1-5	TGTGCCAGCTCCCGCAATTCACCGGGACAGGGTATTAGAAGCAATCAGCCCCAGCATTTT	CASSRNSPGQGIRSNQPQHF
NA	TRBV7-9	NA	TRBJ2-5	TGTGCCAGCAGCTTCACATCTCAAGAGACCCAGTACTTC	CASSFTSQETQYF
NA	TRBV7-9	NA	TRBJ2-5	TGTGCCAGCAGCCCAGGGGCCCCGAGCGGGGAGACCCAGTACTTC	CASSPGAPSGETQYF
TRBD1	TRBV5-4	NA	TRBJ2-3	TGTGCCAGCAGCCCTAGGACAGGGGAGGCTTCTAGCACAGATACGCAGTATTTT	CASSPRTGEASSTDTQYF
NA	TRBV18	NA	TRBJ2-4	TGTGCCAGCTCACCGGTACAGTCGCTAGCCAAAAACATTCAGTACTTC	CASSPVQSLAKNIQYF
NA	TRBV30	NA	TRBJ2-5	TGTGCCTGGAGTGTATTTTTCGGGCGGGTGCAAGAGACCCAGTACTTC	CAWSVFFGRVQETQYF
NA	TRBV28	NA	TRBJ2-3	TGTGCCAGCAGTCCGAACCCCGGGACCCCCCCCCACACAGATACGCAGTATTTT	CASSPNPGTPPHTDTQYF
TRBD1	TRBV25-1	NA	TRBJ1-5	TGTGCCAGCAGTGGACAGGGTAGCAATCAGCCCCAGCATTTT	CASSGQGSNQPQHF
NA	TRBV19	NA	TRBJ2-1	TGTGCCAGCAGGACAGGGTGGACTAGCTCAGGGTTTGAGCAGTTCTTC	CASRTGWTSSGFEQFF
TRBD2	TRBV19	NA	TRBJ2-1	TGTGCCAGTAGGAGCCGGGGGGGTAATGAGCAGTTCTTC	CASRSRGGNEQFF
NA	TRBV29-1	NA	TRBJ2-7	TGCAGCGTTGGGGGGATCTACGAGCAGTACTTC	CSVGGIYEQYF
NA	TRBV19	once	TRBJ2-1	TGTGCCAGTAGGGAACGACTAGGACCCCGGCAGTTCTTC	CASRERLGPRQFF
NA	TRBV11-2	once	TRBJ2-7	TGTGCCAGCAGCTTAGCGAGGCCCTACGAGCAGTACTTC	CASSLARPYEQYF
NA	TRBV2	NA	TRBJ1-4	TGTGCCAGCATTATCGAGTGGGCAGACGAAAAACTGTTTTTT	CASIIEWADEKLFF
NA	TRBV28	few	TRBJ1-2	TGTGCCAGCGAAAGGACTAAGGGTGGCTACACCTTC	CASERTKGGYTF
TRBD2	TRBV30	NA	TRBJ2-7	TGTGCCTGGAGTGTCGCCGGGGGGGGAACCTACGAGCAGTACTTC	CAWSVAGGGTYEQYF
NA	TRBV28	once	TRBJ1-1	TGTGCCAGCACCTCATGGGACGGGAAGAACACTGAAGCTTTCTTT	CASTSWDGKNTEAFF
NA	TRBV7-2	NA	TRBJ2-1	TGTGCCAGCAGCTTAGGGGGTCTAGGTGGGTTCTTC	CASSLGGLGGFF
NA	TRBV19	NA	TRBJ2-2	TGTGCCAGTAGTATACGTGCGAACACCGGGGAGCTGTTTTTT	CASSIRANTGELFF
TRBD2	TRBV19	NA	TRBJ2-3	TGTGCCAGTAGTATCGGACTAGCGGGAGACACAGATACGCAGTATTTT	CASSIGLAGDTDTQYF
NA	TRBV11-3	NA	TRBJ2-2	TGTGCCAGCAGCTTGTTAGGAACCGGGGAGCTGTTTTTT	CASSLLGTGELFF
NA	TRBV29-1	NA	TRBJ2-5	TGCAGCGTTGAGGTTGGCAGCCAAGAGACCCAGTACTTC	CSVEVGSQETQYF
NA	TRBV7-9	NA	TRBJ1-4	TGTGCCAGCGCACCGTTAACAGGCCAAGGTGAAAAACTGTTTTTT	CASAPLTGQGEKLFF
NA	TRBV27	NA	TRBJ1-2	TGTGCCAGCAGCCTAGGGAGGGGCCAAAACTATGGCTACACCTTC	CASSLGRGQNYGYTF
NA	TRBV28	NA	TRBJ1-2	TGTGCCAGCAGTCCCCCCCCGCCCGCTGGCTACACCTTC	CASSPPPPAGYTF
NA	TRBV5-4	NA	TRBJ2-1	TGTGCCAGCAGCGAGGACCCGAGCTCCTACAATGAGCAGTTCTTC	CASSEDPSSYNEQFF
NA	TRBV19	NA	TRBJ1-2	TGTGCCAGTAGTTCCCGGGACCTCGGAGGCTACACCTTC	CASSSRDLGGYTF
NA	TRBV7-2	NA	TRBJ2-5	TGTGCCAGCAGCTTAGGCGGCGGGGGCGAGACCCAGTACTTC	CASSLGGGGETQYF
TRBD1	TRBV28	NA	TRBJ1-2	TGTGCCAGCAGTTCGGGACAGGCGACATTCTATGGCTACACCTTC	CASSSGQATFYGYTF
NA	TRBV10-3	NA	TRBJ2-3	TGTGCCATCTCCCCCATAACGGCTAGCACAGATACGCAGTATTTT	CAISPITASTDTQYF
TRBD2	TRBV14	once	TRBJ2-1	TGTGCCAGCAGCCAAGGACTAGCGGCCTACAATGAGCAGTTCTTC	CASSQGLAAYNEQFF
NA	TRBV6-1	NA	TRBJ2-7	TGTGCCAGCAGGATGGGACCGCCGGAATACGAGCAGTACTTC	CASRMGPPEYEQYF
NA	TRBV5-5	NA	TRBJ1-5	TGTGCCAGCAGCTCCCTCGGTGGAATTAATCAGCCCCAGCATTTT	CASSSLGGINQPQHF
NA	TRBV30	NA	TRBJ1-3	TGTGCCTGGAGTGTAGCAGTGGTGGGAAACACCATATATTTT	CAWSVAVVGNTIYF
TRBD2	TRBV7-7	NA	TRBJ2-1	TGTGCTAGCAGCTTAACCCGGACTAGCCAGGCTGAGCAGTTCTTC	CASSLTRTSQAEQFF
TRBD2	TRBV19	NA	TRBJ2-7	TGTGCCAGCCGGAAGGCGGGGACTAGCGGGACTTATCCGGGCGAGCAGTACTTC	CASRKAGTSGTYPGEQYF
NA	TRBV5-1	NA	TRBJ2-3	TGCGCCAGCAGCGGCGCGGGGCGCACAGATACGCAGTATTTT	CASSGAGRTDTQYF